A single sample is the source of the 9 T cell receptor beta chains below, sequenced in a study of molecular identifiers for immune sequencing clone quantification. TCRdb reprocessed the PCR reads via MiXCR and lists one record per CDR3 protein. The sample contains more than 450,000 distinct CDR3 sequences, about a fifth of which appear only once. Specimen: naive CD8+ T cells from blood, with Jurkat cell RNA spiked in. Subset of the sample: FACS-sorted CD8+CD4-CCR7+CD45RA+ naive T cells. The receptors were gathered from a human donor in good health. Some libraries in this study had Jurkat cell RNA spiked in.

The CDR3 DNA reads TGTGCCAGTGGGACTAGGGGTAGGAATGAGCAGTTCTTC. Translation gives CASGTRGRNEQFF. The rearrangement joins TRBV6-2 or TRBV6-3 to TRBJ2-1, with 8 positions matching TRBD2. The length of the CDR3 is 13 residues. The ends lost 9 bases at V and 7 bases at J; junction bases unmatched: 8. Germline V gene data show CDR1 as MNHEY and CDR2 as SVGEGT.

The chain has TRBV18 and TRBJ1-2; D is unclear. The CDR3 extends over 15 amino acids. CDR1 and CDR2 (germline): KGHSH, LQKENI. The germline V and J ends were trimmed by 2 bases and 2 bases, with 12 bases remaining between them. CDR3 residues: CASSPYRETNYGYTF. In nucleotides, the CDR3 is TGTGCCAGCTCACCATACCGGGAAACCAACTATGGCTACACCTTC. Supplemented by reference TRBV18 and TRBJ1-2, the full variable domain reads NAGVMQNPRHLVRRRGQEARLRCSPMKGHSHVYWYRQLPEEGLKFMVYLQKENIIDESGMPKERFSAEFPKEGPSILRIQQVVRGDSAAYFCASSPYRETNYGYTFGSGTRLTVV.

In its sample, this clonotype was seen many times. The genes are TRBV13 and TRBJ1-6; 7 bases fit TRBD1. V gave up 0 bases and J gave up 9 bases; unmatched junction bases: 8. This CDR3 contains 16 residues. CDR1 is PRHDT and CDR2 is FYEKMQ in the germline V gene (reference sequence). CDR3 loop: CASSLGVPTGSSPLHF. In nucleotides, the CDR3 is TGTGCCAGCAGCTTAGGGGTTCCGACAGGGTCTTCACCCCTCCACTTT.

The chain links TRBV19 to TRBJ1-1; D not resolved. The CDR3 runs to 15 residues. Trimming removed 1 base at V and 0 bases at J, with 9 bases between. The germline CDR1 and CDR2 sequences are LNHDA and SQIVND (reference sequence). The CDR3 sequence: CASSIGLGLNTEAFF. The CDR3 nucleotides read TGTGCCAGTAGTATAGGTCTGGGCCTGAACACTGAAGCTTTCTTT.

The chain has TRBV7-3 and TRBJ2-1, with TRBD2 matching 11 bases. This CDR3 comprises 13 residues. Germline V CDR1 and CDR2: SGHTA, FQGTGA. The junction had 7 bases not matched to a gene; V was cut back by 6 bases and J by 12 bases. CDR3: CASRPGLAGGQFF. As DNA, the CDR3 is TGTGCCAGCAGACCCGGACTAGCGGGTGGGCAGTTCTTC.

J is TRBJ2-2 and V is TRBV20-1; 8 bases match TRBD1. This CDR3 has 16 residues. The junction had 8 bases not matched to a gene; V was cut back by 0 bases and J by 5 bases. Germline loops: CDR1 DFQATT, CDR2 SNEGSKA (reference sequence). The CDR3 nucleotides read TGCAGTGCTAGAGATTTTGACAGGGGCATAACCGGGGAGCTGTTTTTT. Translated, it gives CSARDFDRGITGELFF.

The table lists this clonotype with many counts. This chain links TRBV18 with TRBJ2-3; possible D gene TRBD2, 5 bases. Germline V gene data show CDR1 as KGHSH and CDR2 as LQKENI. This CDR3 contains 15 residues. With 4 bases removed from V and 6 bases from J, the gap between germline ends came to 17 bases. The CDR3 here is CASSLERAGYDTQYF. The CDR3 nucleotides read TGTGCCAGCTCACTGGAGAGGGCCGGGTACGATACGCAGTATTTT.

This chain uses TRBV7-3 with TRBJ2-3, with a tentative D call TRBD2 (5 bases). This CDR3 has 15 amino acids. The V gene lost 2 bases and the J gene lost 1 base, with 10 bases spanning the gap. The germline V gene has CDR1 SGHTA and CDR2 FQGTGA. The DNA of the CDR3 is TGTGCCAGCAGCTTATACGGGATCGGCACAGATACGCAGTATTTT. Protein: CASSLYGIGTDTQYF.

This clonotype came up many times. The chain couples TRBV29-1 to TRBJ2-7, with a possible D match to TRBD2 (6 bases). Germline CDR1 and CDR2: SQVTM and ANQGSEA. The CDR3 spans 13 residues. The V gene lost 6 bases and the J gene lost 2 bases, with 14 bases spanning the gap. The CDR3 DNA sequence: TGCAGCGTGGCGGCCGGGACTGCCTACGAGCAGTACTTC. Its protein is CSVAAGTAYEQYF.